These 18 T cell receptor beta chains were all obtained from the same sample, sequenced in a study of a mutant IDH1 vaccine in newly diagnosed glioma. Data came from immunoSEQ multiplex PCR; TCRdb stores just in-frame clones and leaves some out. The sample comprises 50,000 to 75,000 clones, about 73% of which are singletons, and around 4.5% rests with the top ten. Time point defined: week 35, safety follow-up. Doses consisted of 300 ug of mutant IDH1 20-mer peptide each, paired with topical imiquimod. No antigen has been assigned to these receptors. The sequences come from PBMCs, collected from a glioma patient whose treatment included an IDH1 peptide vaccine. These receptors were obtained from a man between 50 and 59 years old with glioma.

The chain recombines TRBV7-6 with TRBJ2-7; the match to TRBD2 covers 9 bases. The V and J ends lost 1 base and 7 bases, in that order; junction bases with no gene match: 14. This CDR3 spans 17 amino acids. Germline values: CDR1 SGHVS, CDR2 FNYEAQ. CDR3: CASSLDSTGGGAGEQYF. CDR3 sequence (DNA): TGTGCCAGCAGCTTAGATTCCACTGGCGGGGGGGCCGGAGAGCAGTACTTC.

The V call is TRBV7-2, the J call TRBJ1-4, with D maybe TRBD1 (5 bases). The CDR3 is 15 residues long. Trimming stripped 5 bases from V and 5 bases from J, with 15 bases between. Germline V gives CDR1 SGHTA, CDR2 FQGNSA. The CDR3 bases are TGTGCCAGCAGCCGCGCACAGGTTCAGAATGAAAAACTGTTTTTT. It is translated as CASSRAQVQNEKLFF.

V usage is TRBV6-4 and J usage is TRBJ1-1, with D maybe TRBD1 (5 bases). CDR1 is MRHNA, CDR2 SNTAGT, per germline. The CDR3 is made up of 14 amino acids. V shed 9 bases and J shed 8 bases, with 22 bases lying between them. In DNA, the CDR3 is TGTGCCAGTGGGTTTAAAGGGGTTATAAGGGAAGCTTTCTTT. Protein: CASGFKGVIREAFF.

The V call is TRBV18, the J call TRBJ1-5; TRBD1 matches 7 bases. V lost 0 bases, J lost 4 bases, and 3 bases stayed unmatched. CDR1 is KGHSH and CDR2 is LQKENI in the germline V gene. The length of the CDR3 is 15 residues. CDR3 residues: CASSPPSRGNQPQHF. CDR3 in DNA: TGTGCCAGCTCACCACCGAGCAGGGGGAATCAGCCCCAGCATTTT.

V gene TRBV9 combines with J gene TRBJ2-3; 9 bases map to TRBD2. The CDR3 runs to 16 residues. Trimming removed 0 bases from V and 1 base from J; junction bases left unmatched: 3. Germline CDR1 SGDLS, CDR2 YYNGEE. The CDR3 sequence is CASSVGVAGGTDTQYF. The CDR3, as DNA: TGTGCCAGCAGCGTAGGGGTAGCGGGGGGCACAGATACGCAGTATTTT.

The gene calls are TRBV5-1 and TRBJ1-5; TRBD1 agrees at 10 bases. Trimming took 3 bases from V and 7 from J; bases not matched to a gene: 4. Germline lookup yields CDR1 SGHRS and CDR2 YFSETQ. CDR3 length equals 14 residues. This CDR3 is CASSWGTGDQPQHF. The CDR3 region has the DNA TGCGCCAGCAGCTGGGGGACAGGGGACCAGCCCCAGCATTTT.

V gene TRBV21-1 combines with J gene TRBJ1-2; the table gives TRBD1 as D, unverified against the DNA. TRBV21-1 is a known pseudogene. The CDR3 is 18 amino acids. CDR3 sequence: CASSKSKRSQGTHYGYTF. The DNA of the CDR3 is TGTGCCAGCAGCAAATCAAAAAGGTCACAGGGGACCCACTATGGCTACACCTTC.

V and J are TRBV6-6 and TRBJ2-1, with D perhaps matching TRBD2 (5 bases). The CDR3 is 15 residues long. Trimming stripped 6 bases from V and 3 bases from J, with 15 bases between. The germline V gene encodes CDR1 MNHNY and CDR2 SVGAGI (reference sequence). The CDR3 DNA is TGTGCCAGCAGCCCCGAGGAGGAGATCTACAATGAGCAGTTCTTC. As protein: CASSPEEEIYNEQFF.

This rearrangement joins TRBV7-2 to TRBJ1-1; 7 bases are shared with TRBD1. The CDR3 runs to 14 residues. Germline loops: CDR1 SGHTA, CDR2 FQGNSA. The J segment lost 2 bases and the V segment lost 2 bases, leaving 2 bases of the junction unmatched. For the CDR3, the DNA is TGTGCCAGCAGCTTACACAGGGGCAACACTGAAGCTTTCTTT. Protein product: CASSLHRGNTEAFF.

The chain couples TRBV4-1 to TRBJ1-2; D perhaps matches TRBD1 (6 bases). Trimming stripped 4 bases from V and 2 bases from J, with 11 bases between. The CDR3 totals 14 residues. CDR1 MGHRA and CDR2 YSYEKL come from the germline V gene. CDR3 residues: CASSRPGTNYGYTF. For the CDR3, the DNA is TGCGCCAGCAGCCGTCCCGGGACAAACTATGGCTACACCTTC.

This clone is termed medium-sized. This chain connects TRBV27 to TRBJ2-7; D gene ambiguous. V lost 3 bases to trimming and J lost 3 bases, with 3 bases between them. Germline-derived CDR1 and CDR2 are MNHEY and SMNVEV (reference sequence). CDR3 length: 11 amino acids. CDR3 DNA sequence: TGTGCCAGCAGTTTCTACTACGAGCAGTACTTC. Residues: CASSFYYEQYF.

The chain is built from TRBV2 and TRBJ2-7; tentative D call: TRBD1 (6 bases). The CDR3 extends over 13 amino acids. CDR1 and CDR2 (germline): SNHLY, FYNNEI. V gave up 4 bases and J gave up 3 bases, with 10 bases separating them. CDR3 sequence reads: CASSAGDRYEQYF. In nucleotides, the CDR3 is TGTGCCAGCAGTGCAGGGGACCGCTACGAGCAGTACTTC.

The chain links TRBV9 to TRBJ2-3, with 9 bases fitting TRBD2. J gave up 5 bases and V 0 bases, and 7 bases lay outside the gene matches. CDR1 is SGDLS and CDR2 is YYNGEE in the germline V gene. The CDR3 runs 16 residues. Written as DNA, the CDR3 is TGTGCCAGCAGCGTAGGCCCAGCGGGGGGCCTAGATACGCAGTATTTT. It specifies CASSVGPAGGLDTQYF.

The chain has TRBV29-1 and TRBJ1-2; D is undetermined. Trimming left V 0 bases short and J 7 bases short, with 6 bases between. CDR3 size: 11 residues. Looked up from germline, CDR1 is SQVTM and CDR2 is ANQGSEA. As DNA, the CDR3 is TGCAGCGTTGAAGAGGGGTTTGGCTACACCTTC. Translated: CSVEEGFGYTF.

The chain employs TRBV15 and TRBJ2-5, with a weak D call TRBD1 (5 bases). Trimming shortened V by 5 bases and J by 2 bases, and 12 bases separated the two germline ends. The CDR3 is 14 amino acids. The V gene's germline CDR1 is LNHNV and CDR2 YYDKDF (reference sequence). The CDR3 bases are TGTGCCACCAGCGGTCAACAGGATCAAGAGACCCAGTACTTC. This translates into CATSGQQDQETQYF.

The rearrangement joins TRBV28 to TRBJ1-2; D gene ambiguous. The CDR3 consists of 15 residues. V dropped 1 base and J dropped 4 bases, with 13 bases sitting between them. Germline V gives CDR1 MDHEN, CDR2 SYDVKM. In DNA, the CDR3 is TGTGCCAGCAGTTTATTACTCGGCGTTCCCTATGGCTACACCTTC. Its protein is CASSLLLGVPYGYTF.

The chain recombines TRBV5-1 with TRBJ2-3; 7 bases are a match to TRBD2. The CDR3 covers 15 residues. Germline CDR1 reads SGHRS; CDR2 reads YFSETQ. V dropped 0 bases and J dropped 0; count of bases not matched to a gene: 1. The CDR3 DNA sequence: TGCGCCAGCAGCTTGGGAGCGGGGAGCACAGATACGCAGTATTTT. Protein product: CASSLGAGSTDTQYF.

The rearrangement joins TRBV9 to TRBJ2-7; D perhaps matches TRBD2 (6 bases). The ends were cut back, 0 bases at V and 4 bases at J, with 8 bases in the middle. Germline V gene sequence: CDR1 SGDLS, CDR2 YYNGEE. This CDR3 has 13 residues. CDR3 amino acids: CASSVASEYEQYF. The CDR3, as DNA: TGTGCCAGCAGCGTAGCTAGCGAGTACGAGCAGTACTTC.